The rows below give T cell receptor beta chains drawn from one sample of a study of OX40 agonist ivuxolimab in advanced cancers. Clones were read by immunoSEQ multiplex PCR, and TCRdb kept only the in-frame ones, dropping some. The sample holds just under 75,000 clones, about 94% seen once. The material was CD4+ or CD8+ T cells sorted from blood, obtained in a trial of the OX40 agonist ivuxolimab. These receptors all stem from an adult with an advanced solid tumor such as melanoma, head and neck, liver or kidney cancer. The CDR3 runs from the conserved cysteine through the conserved F or W. A D gene is named only where the DNA matches it firmly. Expanded clones are given a class, and other clones once, few, many or no size at all.

length: 15; size: once; D: .; J: TRBJ2-7; V: TRBV19; DNA: TGTGCCAGTAGTATAGTCCCAGGAAGCTCCTACGAGCAGTACTTC; CDR3: CASSIVPGSSYEQYF
length: 15; size: .; D: TRBD1; J: TRBJ1-5; V: TRBV6-5; DNA: TGTGCCAGCAGTTCCTCCAGACAGGGGGGACAGCCCCAGCATTTT; CDR3: CASSSSRQGGQPQHF
length: 19; size: .; D: TRBD1; J: TRBJ1-2; V: TRBV4-3; DNA: TGCGCCAGCAGCCGCCAACTACCGGGACAGGGGGATGTTAACTATGGCTACACCTTC; CDR3: CASSRQLPGQGDVNYGYTF
length: 15; size: .; D: TRBD1; J: TRBJ2-7; V: TRBV7-2; DNA: TGTGCCAGCAGCTTAGGATCAGGGGGCATATACGAGCAGTACTTC; CDR3: CASSLGSGGIYEQYF
length: 17; size: .; D: TRBD2; J: TRBJ2-1; V: TRBV5-1; DNA: TGCGCCAGCCAAACCGCTTTAATAGCGGGAGGGCCTGGAGAGCAGTTCTTC; CDR3: CASQTALIAGGPGEQFF
length: 13; size: .; D: TRBD2; J: TRBJ2-1; V: TRBV30; DNA: TGTGCCTGGACTAGCGGTACAAACAATGAGCAGTTCTTC; CDR3: CAWTSGTNNEQFF
length: 16; size: .; D: TRBD2; J: TRBJ2-7; V: TRBV7-9; DNA: TGTGCCAGCAGCTTAGGACTAGCGGGAGGGTTTGCCGAGCAGTACTTC; CDR3: CASSLGLAGGFAEQYF
length: 14; size: .; D: .; J: TRBJ2-7; V: TRBV7-2; DNA: TGTGCCAGCAGCTCCTGGGGAGGCGGCGACGAGCAGTACTTC; CDR3: CASSSWGGGDEQYF
length: 14; size: .; D: .; J: TRBJ2-5; V: TRBV15; DNA: TGTGCCACCAGCAGAGATCGAGCGCAAGAGACCCAGTACTTC; CDR3: CATSRDRAQETQYF
length: 14; size: .; D: .; J: TRBJ1-1; V: TRBV6-5; DNA: TGTGCCAGCAGTTTGAGCGTCCCGAACACTGAAGCTTTCTTT; CDR3: CASSLSVPNTEAFF
length: 13; size: once; D: .; J: TRBJ1-4; V: TRBV29-1; DNA: TGCAGCGTTCGTATGGGAACTAATGAAAAACTGTTTTTT; CDR3: CSVRMGTNEKLFF
length: 15; size: .; D: TRBD1; J: TRBJ1-2; V: TRBV9; DNA: TGTGCCAGCAGCGCCAACAGGGGCCTTAACTATGGCTACACCTTC; CDR3: CASSANRGLNYGYTF
length: 16; size: .; D: TRBD2; J: TRBJ2-3; V: TRBV5-1; DNA: TGCGCCAGCAGCTCTGGACTAGCGGGTGAAACAGATACGCAGTATTTT; CDR3: CASSSGLAGETDTQYF
length: 13; size: .; D: .; J: TRBJ2-3; V: TRBV14; DNA: TGTGCCAGCAGCCAAGCGGGCACAGATACGCAGTATTTT; CDR3: CASSQAGTDTQYF
length: 16; size: .; D: TRBD2; J: TRBJ2-3; V: TRBV10-1; DNA: TGCGCCAGCAGTCCCTCGGGGCGGGGGAGCACAGATACGCAGTATTTT; CDR3: CASSPSGRGSTDTQYF
length: 13; size: .; D: .; J: TRBJ2-5; V: TRBV29-1; DNA: TGCAGCGTTGAGGGCAGTCACCAAGAGACCCAGTACTTC; CDR3: CSVEGSHQETQYF
length: 13; size: .; D: TRBD1; J: TRBJ2-5; V: TRBV2; DNA: TGTGCCAGCAGTAGGACAGGGAAGGGGACCCAGTACTTC; CDR3: CASSRTGKGTQYF
length: 11; size: .; D: .; J: TRBJ2-5; V: TRBV14; DNA: TGTGCCAGCAGCTCGGGGGAGACCCAGTACTTC; CDR3: CASSSGETQYF
length: 18; size: .; D: .; J: TRBJ1-4; V: TRBV7-8; DNA: TGTGCCAGCAGCTTACGCACGCCCCAGGGGTTTGAAAATGAAAAACTGTTTTTT; CDR3: CASSLRTPQGFENEKLFF
length: 13; size: .; D: .; J: TRBJ1-2; V: TRBV5-3; DNA: TGTGCCAGAAGCTTGATACGGGCCTATGGCTACACCTTC; CDR3: CARSLIRAYGYTF
length: 15; size: .; D: .; J: TRBJ1-2; V: TRBV5-4; DNA: TGTGCCAGCAGCTTGGGGGGGACCGGGACAAATGGCTACACCTTC; CDR3: CASSLGGTGTNGYTF
length: 13; size: .; D: .; J: TRBJ2-7; V: TRBV2; DNA: TGTGCCAGCACCCCTGAACACTCCTACGAGCAGTACTTC; CDR3: CASTPEHSYEQYF
length: 14; size: few; D: TRBD2; J: TRBJ2-1; V: TRBV7-2; DNA: TGTGCCAGCAGCCTGACTAGCGGGAGAGGGGGGCAGTTCTTC; CDR3: CASSLTSGRGGQFF
length: 16; size: .; D: TRBD1; J: TRBJ2-2; V: TRBV4-1; DNA: TGCGCCAGCAGCCAAGAGACAGGGGGCATGACCGGGGAGCTGTTTTTT; CDR3: CASSQETGGMTGELFF
length: 16; size: .; D: TRBD2; J: TRBJ2-7; V: TRBV27; DNA: TGTGCCAGCAGTTCCCGCGGGGGATTTACCCCCTCCGAGCAGTACTTC; CDR3: CASSSRGGFTPSEQYF
length: 15; size: .; D: TRBD2; J: TRBJ2-1; V: TRBV4-1; DNA: TGCGCCAGCAGCCGACAAGCTAGCGGGACGGATGAGCAGTTCTTC; CDR3: CASSRQASGTDEQFF